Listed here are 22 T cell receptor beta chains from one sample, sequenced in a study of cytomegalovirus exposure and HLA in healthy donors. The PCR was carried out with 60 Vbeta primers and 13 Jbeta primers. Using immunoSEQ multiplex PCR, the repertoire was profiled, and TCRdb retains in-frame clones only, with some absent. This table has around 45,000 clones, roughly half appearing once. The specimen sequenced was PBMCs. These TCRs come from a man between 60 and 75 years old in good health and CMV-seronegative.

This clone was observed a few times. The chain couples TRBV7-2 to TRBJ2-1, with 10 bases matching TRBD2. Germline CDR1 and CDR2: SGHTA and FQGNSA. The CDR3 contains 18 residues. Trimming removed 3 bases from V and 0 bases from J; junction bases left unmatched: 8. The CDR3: CASSFQSGRAGSYNEQFF. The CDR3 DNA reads TGTGCCAGCAGCTTCCAAAGCGGGAGGGCCGGCTCCTACAATGAGCAGTTCTTC.

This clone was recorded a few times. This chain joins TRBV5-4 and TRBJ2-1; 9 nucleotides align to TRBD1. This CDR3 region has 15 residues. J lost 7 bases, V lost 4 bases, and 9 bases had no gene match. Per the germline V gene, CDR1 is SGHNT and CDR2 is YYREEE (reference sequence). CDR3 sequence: CASSEDRGGENEQFF. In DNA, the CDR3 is TGTGCCAGCAGCGAAGACAGGGGGGGGGAAAATGAGCAGTTCTTC.

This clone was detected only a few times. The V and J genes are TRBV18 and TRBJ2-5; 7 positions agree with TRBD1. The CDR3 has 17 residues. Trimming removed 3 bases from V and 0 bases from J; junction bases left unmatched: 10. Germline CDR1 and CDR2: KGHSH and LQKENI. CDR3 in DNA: TGTGCCAGCTCACCTTGGAGCGGACAGGACCACCAAGAGACCCAGTACTTC. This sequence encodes CASSPWSGQDHQETQYF. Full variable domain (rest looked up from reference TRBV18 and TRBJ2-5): NAGVMQNPRHLVRRRGQEARLRCSPMKGHSHVYWYRQLPEEGLKFMVYLQKENIIDESGMPKERFSAEFPKEGPSILRIQQVVRGDSAAYFCASSPWSGQDHQETQYFGPGTRLLVL.

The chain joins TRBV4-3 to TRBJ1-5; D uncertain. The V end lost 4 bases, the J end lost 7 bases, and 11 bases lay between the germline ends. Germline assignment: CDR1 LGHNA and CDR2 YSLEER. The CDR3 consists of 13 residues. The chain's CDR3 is CASSPEPGQPQHF. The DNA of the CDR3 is TGCGCCAGCAGCCCTGAACCCGGGCAGCCCCAGCATTTT.

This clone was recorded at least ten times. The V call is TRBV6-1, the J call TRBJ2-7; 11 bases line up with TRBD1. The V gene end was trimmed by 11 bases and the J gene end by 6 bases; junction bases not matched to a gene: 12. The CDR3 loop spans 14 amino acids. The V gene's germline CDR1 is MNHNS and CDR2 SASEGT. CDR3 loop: CAGARDRGLGEQYF. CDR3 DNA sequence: TGTGCCGGGGCAAGGGACAGGGGGTTAGGCGAGCAGTACTTC.

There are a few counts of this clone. The CDR3 sequence: CAIMSGQGGITEAFF. The CDR3, as DNA: TGTGCCATCATGTCGGGACAGGGTGGTATTACTGAAGCTTTCTTT. J is TRBJ1-1 and V is TRBV10-3; 9 nucleotides match TRBD1. V trimming: 7 bases; J trimming: 5 bases; junction bases outside the gene matches: 11. Germline loops: CDR1 ENHRY, CDR2 SYGVKD. The CDR3 totals 15 residues.

The CDR3 loop is CASSDTGGWSYTF. CDR3 nucleotides: TGTGCCAGCAGTGACACAGGGGGCTGGAGCTACACCTTC. V and J are TRBV6-1 and TRBJ1-2; TRBD1 matches 9 bases. The CDR3 sequence is 13 residues long. The V segment lost 3 bases and the J segment 9 bases; nucleotides outside the gene matches: 5. Germline CDR1 is MNHNS and CDR2 is SASEGT.

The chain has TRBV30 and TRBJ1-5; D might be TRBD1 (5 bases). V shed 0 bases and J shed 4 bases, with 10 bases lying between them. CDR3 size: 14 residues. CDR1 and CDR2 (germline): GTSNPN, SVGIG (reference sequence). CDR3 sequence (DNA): TGTGCCTGGAGTGTACTTGGGGGGAATCAGCCCCAGCATTTT. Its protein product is CAWSVLGGNQPQHF.

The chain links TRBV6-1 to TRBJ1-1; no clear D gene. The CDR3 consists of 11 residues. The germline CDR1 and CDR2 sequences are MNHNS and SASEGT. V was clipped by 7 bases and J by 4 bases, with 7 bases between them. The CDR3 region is CASTYFTEAFF. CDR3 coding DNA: TGTGCCAGCACCTATTTCACTGAAGCTTTCTTT.

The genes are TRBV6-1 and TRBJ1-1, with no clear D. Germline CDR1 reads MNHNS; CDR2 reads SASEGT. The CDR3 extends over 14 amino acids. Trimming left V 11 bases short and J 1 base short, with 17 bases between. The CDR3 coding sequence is TGTGCCCTCACAAGCCGGGGAGGGAACACTGAAGCTTTCTTT. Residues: CALTSRGGNTEAFF.

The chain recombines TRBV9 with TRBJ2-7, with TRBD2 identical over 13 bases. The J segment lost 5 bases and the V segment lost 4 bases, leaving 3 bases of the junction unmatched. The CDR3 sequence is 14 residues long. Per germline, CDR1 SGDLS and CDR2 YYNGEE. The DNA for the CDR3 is TGTGCCAGCAGCTCGGGACTAGCGGGAAACGAGCAGTACTTC. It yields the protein CASSSGLAGNEQYF.

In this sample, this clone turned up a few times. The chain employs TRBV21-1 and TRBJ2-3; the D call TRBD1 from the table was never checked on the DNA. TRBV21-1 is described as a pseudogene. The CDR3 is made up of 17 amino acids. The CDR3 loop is CASSKGWPLQGTDTQYF. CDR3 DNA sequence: TGTGCCAGCAGCAAAGGATGGCCGCTCCAGGGGACAGATACGCAGTATTTT.

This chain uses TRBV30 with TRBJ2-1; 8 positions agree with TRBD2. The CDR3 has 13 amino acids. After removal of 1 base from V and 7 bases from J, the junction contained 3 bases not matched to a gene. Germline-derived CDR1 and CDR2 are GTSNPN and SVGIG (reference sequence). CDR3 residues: CAWSERELNEQFF. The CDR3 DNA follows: TGTGCCTGGAGTGAGCGGGAGTTAAATGAGCAGTTCTTC.

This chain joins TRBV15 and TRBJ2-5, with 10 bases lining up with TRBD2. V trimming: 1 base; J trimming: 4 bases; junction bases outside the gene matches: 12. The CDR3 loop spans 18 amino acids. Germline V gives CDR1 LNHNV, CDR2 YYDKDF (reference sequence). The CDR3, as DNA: TGTGCCACCAGCAGAGGAAGGGGCGGGAGCGGGAGGGGAGAGACCCAGTACTTC. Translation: CATSRGRGGSGRGETQYF.

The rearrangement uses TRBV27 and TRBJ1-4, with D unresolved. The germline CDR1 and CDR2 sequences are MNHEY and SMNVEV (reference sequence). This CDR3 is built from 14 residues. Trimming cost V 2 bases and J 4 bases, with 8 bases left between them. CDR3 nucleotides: TGTGCCAGCAGTTTACGCGGCCATAATGAAAAACTGTTTTTT. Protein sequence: CASSLRGHNEKLFF.

The CDR3 is CAISEDRGAYGYTF. CDR3 DNA sequence: TGTGCCATCAGTGAGGACAGGGGGGCCTATGGCTACACCTTC. The chain carries TRBV10-3 and TRBJ1-2, with 9 positions matching TRBD1. The junction had 2 bases not matched to a gene; V was cut back by 2 bases and J by 4 bases. The germline gives CDR1 ENHRY, CDR2 SYGVKD. The CDR3 is 14 residues long.

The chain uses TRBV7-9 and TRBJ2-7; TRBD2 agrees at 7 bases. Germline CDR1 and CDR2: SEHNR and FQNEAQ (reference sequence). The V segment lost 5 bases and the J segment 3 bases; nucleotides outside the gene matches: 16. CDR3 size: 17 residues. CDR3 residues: CASSPHSWGLSHYEQYF. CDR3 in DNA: TGTGCCAGCAGCCCTCATTCATGGGGACTATCCCACTACGAGCAGTACTTC.

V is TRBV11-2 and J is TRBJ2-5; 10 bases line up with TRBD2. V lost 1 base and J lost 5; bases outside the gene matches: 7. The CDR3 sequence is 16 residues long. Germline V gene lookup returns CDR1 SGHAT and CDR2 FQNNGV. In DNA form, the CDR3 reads TGTGCCAGCAGCTTAGGTGCTAGCGGGAGTTTGGAGACCCAGTACTTC. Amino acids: CASSLGASGSLETQYF. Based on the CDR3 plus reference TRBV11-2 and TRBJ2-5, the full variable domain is EAGVAQSPRYKIIEKRQSVAFWCNPISGHATLYWYQQILGQGPKLLIQFQNNGVVDDSQLPKDRFSAERLKGVDSTLKIQPAKLEDSAVYLCASSLGASGSLETQYFGPGTRLLVL.

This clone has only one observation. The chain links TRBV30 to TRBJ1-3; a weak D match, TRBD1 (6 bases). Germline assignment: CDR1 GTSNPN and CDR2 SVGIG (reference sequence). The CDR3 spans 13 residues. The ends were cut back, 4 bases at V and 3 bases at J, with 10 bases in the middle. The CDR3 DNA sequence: TGTGCCTGGACCAAGGACAGTGGAAACACCATATATTTT. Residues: CAWTKDSGNTIYF.

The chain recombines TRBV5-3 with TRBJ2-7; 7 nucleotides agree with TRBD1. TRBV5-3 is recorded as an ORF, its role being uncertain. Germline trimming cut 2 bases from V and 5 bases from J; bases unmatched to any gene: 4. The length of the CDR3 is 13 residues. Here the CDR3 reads CARSFTGVHEQYF. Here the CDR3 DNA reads TGTGCCAGAAGCTTCACAGGGGTCCACGAGCAGTACTTC.

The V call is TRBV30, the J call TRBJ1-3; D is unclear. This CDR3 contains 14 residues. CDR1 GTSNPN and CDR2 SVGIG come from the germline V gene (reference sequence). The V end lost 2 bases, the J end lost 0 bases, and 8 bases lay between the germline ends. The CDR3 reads CAWSRTVSGNTIYF. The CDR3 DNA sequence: TGTGCCTGGAGTAGGACTGTCTCTGGAAACACCATATATTTT.

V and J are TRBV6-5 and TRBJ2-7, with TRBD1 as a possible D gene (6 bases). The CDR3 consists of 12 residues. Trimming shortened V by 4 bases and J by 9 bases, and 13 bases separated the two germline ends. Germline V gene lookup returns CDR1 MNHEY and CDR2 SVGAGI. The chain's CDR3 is CASSSPDRRQYF. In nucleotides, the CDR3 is TGTGCCAGCAGTTCCCCCGACAGGAGGCAGTACTTC.